Detailed here is one T cell receptor beta chain. This clone occurred once. What antigen it recognizes has not been identified. No qualities accompany the bases; no much larger clone lies one base away. This specimen belongs to a study of blood T cell repertoires in COVID-19 (TCRdb year 2020). For the wider study: Samples covering the acute and convalescent phases of COVID-19 were provided by collaborators in the United States, Italy and Spain. The prospective study material was composed of cDNA or gDNA derived from T cells, B-cell-depleted T cells, or PBMCs. Subjects who had been exposed to COVID-19, were actively infected with it, or had recovered from it provided the deeply sampled blood TCRbeta repertoires that made up the dataset. The repertoires were released in a freely available public database meant as a resource for research on the immune response to SARS-CoV-2. Samples came from the ongoing ImmuneRACE study (first 160 participants) plus 1,254 subjects from 6 global collaborators. Sample metadata almost always included a de-identified subject ID, COVID-19 status, age in years and sex. Where available, HLA class I and class II types were taken from metadata supplied by the sample provider and were not determined by assay-based typing. Summary of the overall study and its limitations: The amount of clinical and demographic metadata varied by source and participant and was provided uncurated.

Enrolling through a virtual design, the prospective study's participants ranged in age from about 18 to 89 years and lived across approximately 25 United States geographic areas. To assign participants to cohorts, the prospective study relied on clinical history that participants themselves reported in a screening survey and a study questionnaire. Recovered participants in ImmuneRACE Cohort 3 were defined by two consecutive negative NP/OP PCR tests, clearance by a healthcare professional, or resolution of symptoms. Mobile phlebotomists in the prospective study collected whole blood, serum and a nasopharyngeal or oropharyngeal swab from every participant. Participants in the prospective study had the option to provide additional blood draws and questionnaires over a roughly 2-month period. Before DNA extraction, prospective study blood samples were shipped either frozen or at room temperature. CDR1 and CDR2 are read off the germline V gene as SGHDN and FVKESK. From cysteine to phenylalanine, the CDR3 is 19 amino acids long. Only the CDR3 part of the read is kept: 57 bases, read in frame from the first base. A distance of 25 bases separates the germline ends of V and J, which lose 2 bases and 2 bases respectively.

The immunoSEQ Assay, a bias-controlled multiplex PCR, was used to amplify TCRbeta CDR3 regions from genomic DNA. As for how the authors treated the data: The number of nucleated cells in each sample was estimated from the amplification of reference gene primers within the assay. To quantify the absolute abundance of each unique TCRbeta CDR3 rearrangement, sequence reads were collapsed and filtered. For each sample, productive Simpson clonality was calculated by taking the square root of Simpson's diversity index across productive rearrangements. The table comes from immuneACCESS by way of TCRdb, which keeps in-frame sequences with V and J called. Part of the clones is missing from these tables; in studies checked, under half for an unresolved V gene and the rest for unknown reasons. From that table come the V and J calls and clone size; the DNA was used to work out D and trimming. This sample is represented by a few hundred thousand clones; just under 90% of them were singletons. The ten top clones hold less than 2% of the sample.

Input material: PBMCs or T cells enriched from blood (not recorded which). The TCR originated in a woman younger than 45 who had recovered from COVID-19. The rearranged chain carries TRBV14 and TRBJ2-7; tentative D gene TRBD2, with 6 bases matching. The DNA reads as follows: TGTGCCAGCAGCCAATTGGCGGGGTCAGATAGGCGGTGGGCCTACGAGCAGTACTTC. This is translated as CASSQLAGSDRRWAYEQYF.